The T cell receptor beta chain under discussion was sequenced for a study of shared clonotypes between healthy human individuals. It was CD45RO-negative cells, positively selected for CCR7, that made up naive CD8 cells, with terminally differentiated effector memory CD45RA+ cells excluded. As regards this clone: Its target is unknown.

The run depth of the assay was deep. The authors loaded around 200 ng DNA, 30,000 to 35,000 T cell genomes, into sorted-subset replicate PCRs. The method was immunoSEQ multiplex PCR; TCRdb's version includes in-frame clones alone and lacks a portion of them. The sample consists of approximately 2,200,000 clones, roughly 91% of them appearing once. General study points: Generally, estimated richness proved larger in naive subsets than it did in memory subsets.

V lost 8 bases to trimming and J lost 4 bases; unmatched junction nucleotides: 11. CDR1 and CDR2 (germline): SQVTM, ANQGSEA. The CDR3 totals 14 residues. The chain has TRBV29-1 and TRBJ2-1, with 7 bases lining up with TRBD1. The receptor comes from a man aged 18 to 35 in good health. Some clones in this sample may be carry-over from other donors' samples. Source material: naive CD8+ T cells from PBMCs. This CDR3 reads CSTSTGLGYNEQFF. The CDR3 DNA follows: TGCAGCACTTCGACAGGGTTGGGGTACAATGAGCAGTTCTTC.